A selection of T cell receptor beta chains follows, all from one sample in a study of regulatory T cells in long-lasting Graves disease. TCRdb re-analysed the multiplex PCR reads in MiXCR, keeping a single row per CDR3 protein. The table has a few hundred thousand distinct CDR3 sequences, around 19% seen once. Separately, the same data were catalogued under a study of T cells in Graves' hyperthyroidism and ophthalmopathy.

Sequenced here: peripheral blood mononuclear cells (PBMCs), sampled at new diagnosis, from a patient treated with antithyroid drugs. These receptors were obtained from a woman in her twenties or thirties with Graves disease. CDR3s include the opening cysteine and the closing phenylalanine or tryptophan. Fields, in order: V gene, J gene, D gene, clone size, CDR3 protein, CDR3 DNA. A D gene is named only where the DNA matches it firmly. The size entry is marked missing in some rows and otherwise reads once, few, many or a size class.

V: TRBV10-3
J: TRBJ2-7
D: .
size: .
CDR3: CAISESSGLGDPYEQYF
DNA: TGTGCCATCAGTGAGTCGTCTGGGCTCGGGGACCCCTACGAGCAGTACTTC

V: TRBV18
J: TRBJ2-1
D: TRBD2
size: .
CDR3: CASSASGGAGQFF
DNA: TGTGCCAGCTCGGCTAGCGGGGGGGCAGGGCAGTTCTTC

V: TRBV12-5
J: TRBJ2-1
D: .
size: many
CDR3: CASGLVVGSNNEQFF
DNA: TGTGCTAGTGGTTTGGTCGTAGGCAGCAACAATGAGCAGTTCTTC

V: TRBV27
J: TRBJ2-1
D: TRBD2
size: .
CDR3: CASSLGAGGPGGEQFF
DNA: TGTGCCAGCAGTTTAGGGGCGGGGGGGCCGGGAGGTGAGCAGTTCTTC

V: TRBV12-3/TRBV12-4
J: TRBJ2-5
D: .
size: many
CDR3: CASSKDLSETQYF
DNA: TGTGCCAGCAGCAAGGATCTCTCAGAGACCCAGTACTTC

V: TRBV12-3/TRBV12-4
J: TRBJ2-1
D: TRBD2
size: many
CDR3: CASSPSGGIYNEQFF
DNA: TGTGCCAGCAGCCCGAGCGGGGGGATCTACAATGAGCAGTTCTTC

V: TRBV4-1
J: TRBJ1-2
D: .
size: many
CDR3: CASSQASSAGGDPNYGYTF
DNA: TGCGCCAGCAGCCAAGCGAGCAGTGCGGGGGGGGATCCTAACTATGGCTACACCTTC

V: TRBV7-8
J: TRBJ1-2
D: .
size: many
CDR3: CASSPTEVDYGYTF
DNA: TGTGCCAGCAGCCCTACGGAGGTGGACTATGGCTACACCTTC

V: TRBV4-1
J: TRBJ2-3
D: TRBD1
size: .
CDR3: CASSQRRRGTGASTDTQYF
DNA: TGCGCCAGCAGCCAACGAAGGCGCGGTACAGGGGCTAGCACAGATACGCAGTATTTT

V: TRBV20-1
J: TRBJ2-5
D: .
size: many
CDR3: CSARDPSRGEETQYF
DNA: TGCAGTGCTAGAGATCCTTCCAGGGGGGAAGAGACCCAGTACTTC

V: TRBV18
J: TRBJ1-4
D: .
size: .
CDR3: CASSPHPGEKLFF
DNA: TGTGCCAGCTCACCACACCCGGGAGAAAAACTGTTTTTT

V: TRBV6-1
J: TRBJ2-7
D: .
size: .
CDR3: CASRDTNSYEQYF
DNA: TGTGCCAGCAGGGACACCAACTCCTACGAGCAGTACTTC

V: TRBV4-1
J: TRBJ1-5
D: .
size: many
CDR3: CASSQGRGLGSNQPQHF
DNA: TGCGCCAGCAGCCAAGGCCGGGGGCTGGGTAGCAATCAGCCCCAGCATTTT

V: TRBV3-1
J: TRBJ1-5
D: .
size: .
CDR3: CASSRIMAGPQHF
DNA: TGTGCCAGCAGCCGTATAATGGCTGGGCCCCAGCATTTT

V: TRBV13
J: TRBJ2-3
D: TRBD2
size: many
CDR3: CASRVAGGGLKRYF
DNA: TGTGCCAGCAGAGTAGCGGGGGGGGGTCTGAAACGGTATTTT

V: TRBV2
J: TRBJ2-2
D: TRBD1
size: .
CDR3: CASRPQGGNTGELFF
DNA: TGTGCCAGCAGGCCACAGGGGGGAAACACCGGGGAGCTGTTTTTT

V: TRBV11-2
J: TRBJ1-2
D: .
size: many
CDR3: CASSPRGGAPKTYGYTF
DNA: TGTGCCAGCAGCCCCCGAGGAGGGGCCCCAAAAACATATGGCTACACCTTC

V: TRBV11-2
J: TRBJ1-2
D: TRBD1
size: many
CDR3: CASSPDRGHGYTF
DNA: TGTGCCAGCAGCCCAGACAGGGGCCATGGCTACACCTTC

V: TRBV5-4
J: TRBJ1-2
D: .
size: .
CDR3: CASSDSARTDGYTF
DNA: TGTGCCAGCAGCGATAGCGCTCGGACAGATGGCTACACCTTC

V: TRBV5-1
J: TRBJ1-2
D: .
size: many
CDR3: CASSLTVQGNYGYTF
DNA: TGCGCCAGCAGCCTAACCGTACAGGGAAACTATGGCTACACCTTC

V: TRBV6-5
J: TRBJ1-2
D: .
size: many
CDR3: CASSWTAAESNYGYTF
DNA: TGTGCCAGCAGTTGGACCGCGGCGGAATCTAACTATGGCTACACCTTC

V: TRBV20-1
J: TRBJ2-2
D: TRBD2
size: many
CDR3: CSARGLAGGNTGELFF
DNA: TGCAGTGCTAGGGGACTAGCGGGGGGGAACACCGGGGAGCTGTTTTTT

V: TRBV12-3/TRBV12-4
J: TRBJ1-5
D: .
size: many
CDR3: CASSLGGQQPQHF
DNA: TGTGCCAGCAGTTTAGGGGGACAACAGCCCCAGCATTTT

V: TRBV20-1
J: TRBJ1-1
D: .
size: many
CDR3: CSAPRGGLAEAFF
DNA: TGCAGTGCTCCAAGGGGGGGGCTGGCTGAAGCTTTCTTT

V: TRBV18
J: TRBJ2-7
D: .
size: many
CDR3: CASSPGSDYEQYF
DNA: TGTGCCAGCTCACCAGGCAGCGACTACGAGCAGTACTTC

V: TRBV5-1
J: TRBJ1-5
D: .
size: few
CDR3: CASSLDRENQPQHF
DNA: TGCGCCAGCAGCTTGGACAGGGAAAATCAGCCCCAGCATTTT

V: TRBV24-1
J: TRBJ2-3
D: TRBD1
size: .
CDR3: CASKTGQGTDTQYF
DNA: TGTGCCAGCAAGACCGGACAGGGCACAGATACGCAGTATTTT

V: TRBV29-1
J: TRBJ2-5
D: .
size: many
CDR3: CSAQVNGETQYF
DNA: TGCAGTGCGCAGGTCAACGGGGAGACCCAGTACTTC

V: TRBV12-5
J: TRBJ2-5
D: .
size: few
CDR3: CASGIGTQETQYF
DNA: TGTGCTAGTGGTATCGGGACCCAAGAGACCCAGTACTTC

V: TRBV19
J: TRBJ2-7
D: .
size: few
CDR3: CASSWGGPPYEQYF
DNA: TGTGCCAGTAGTTGGGGGGGGCCCCCCTACGAGCAGTACTTC

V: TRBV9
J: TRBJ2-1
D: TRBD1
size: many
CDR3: CASSVGDRVSNEQFF
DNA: TGTGCCAGCAGCGTAGGGGACAGGGTATCCAATGAGCAGTTCTTC

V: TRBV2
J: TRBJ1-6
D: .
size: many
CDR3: CASSKEMGRMDSPLHF
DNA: TGTGCCAGCAGTAAAGAGATGGGGCGTATGGATTCACCCCTCCACTTT

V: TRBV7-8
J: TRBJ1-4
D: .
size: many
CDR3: CASSFLAEATNEKLFF
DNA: TGTGCCAGCAGCTTTTTGGCAGAAGCAACTAATGAAAAACTGTTTTTT

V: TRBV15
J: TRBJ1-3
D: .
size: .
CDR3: CATSSGNSGNTIYF
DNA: TGTGCCACCAGCTCAGGGAACTCTGGAAACACCATATATTTT

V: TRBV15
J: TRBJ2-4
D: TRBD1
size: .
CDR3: CATSSKKGTGLAKNIQYF
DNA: TGTGCCACCAGCAGTAAAAAAGGGACAGGGTTAGCCAAAAACATTCAGTACTTC

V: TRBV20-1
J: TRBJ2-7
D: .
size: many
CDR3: CSAWGPQEQYF
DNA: TGCAGTGCTTGGGGCCCTCAAGAGCAGTACTTC

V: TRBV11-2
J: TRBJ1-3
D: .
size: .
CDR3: CASSLGLANTIYF
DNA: TGTGCCAGCAGCCTCGGACTTGCAAACACCATATATTTT

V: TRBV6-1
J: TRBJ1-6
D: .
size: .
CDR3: CASSEATANSPLHF
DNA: TGTGCCAGCAGTGAAGCGACAGCCAATTCACCCCTCCACTTT

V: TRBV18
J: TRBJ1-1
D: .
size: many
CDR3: CASSPGERLVNTEAFF
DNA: TGTGCCAGCTCCCCTGGCGAGCGGCTAGTGAACACTGAAGCTTTCTTT

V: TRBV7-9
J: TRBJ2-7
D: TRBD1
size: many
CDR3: CASATGGNEQYF
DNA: TGTGCCAGTGCGACAGGGGGCAACGAGCAGTACTTC

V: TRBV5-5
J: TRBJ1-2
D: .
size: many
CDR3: CASTKTGANYGYTF
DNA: TGTGCCAGCACCAAGACAGGAGCTAACTATGGCTACACCTTC

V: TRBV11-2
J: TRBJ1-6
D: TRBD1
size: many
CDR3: CASSFRDRGPSSYNSPLHF
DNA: TGTGCCAGCAGCTTTCGGGACAGGGGGCCTAGCTCCTATAATTCACCCCTCCACTTT

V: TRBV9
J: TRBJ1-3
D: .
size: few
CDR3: CASSLGAGTFSGNTIYF
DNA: TGTGCCAGCAGCCTAGGGGCAGGGACCTTCTCTGGAAACACCATATATTTT

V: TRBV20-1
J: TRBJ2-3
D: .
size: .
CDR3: CSAGVGLTKADTQYF
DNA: TGCAGTGCCGGAGTGGGACTCACAAAAGCAGATACGCAGTATTTT

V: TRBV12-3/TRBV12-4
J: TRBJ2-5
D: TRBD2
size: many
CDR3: CASSLGAGGQETQYF
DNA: TGTGCCAGCAGTTTAGGAGCGGGGGGGCAAGAGACCCAGTACTTC

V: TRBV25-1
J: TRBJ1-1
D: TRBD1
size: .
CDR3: CASSDRQGLDTEAFF
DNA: TGTGCCAGCAGTGACAGACAGGGGTTGGACACTGAAGCCTTCTTT

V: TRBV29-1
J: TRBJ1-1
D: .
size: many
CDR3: CSVPHGALGTEAFF
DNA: TGCAGCGTCCCCCATGGGGCCCTGGGGACTGAAGCTTTCTTT

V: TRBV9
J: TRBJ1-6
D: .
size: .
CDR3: CASSVGGGSYNSPLHF
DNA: TGTGCCAGCAGCGTAGGGGGGGGATCCTATAATTCACCCCTCCACTTT